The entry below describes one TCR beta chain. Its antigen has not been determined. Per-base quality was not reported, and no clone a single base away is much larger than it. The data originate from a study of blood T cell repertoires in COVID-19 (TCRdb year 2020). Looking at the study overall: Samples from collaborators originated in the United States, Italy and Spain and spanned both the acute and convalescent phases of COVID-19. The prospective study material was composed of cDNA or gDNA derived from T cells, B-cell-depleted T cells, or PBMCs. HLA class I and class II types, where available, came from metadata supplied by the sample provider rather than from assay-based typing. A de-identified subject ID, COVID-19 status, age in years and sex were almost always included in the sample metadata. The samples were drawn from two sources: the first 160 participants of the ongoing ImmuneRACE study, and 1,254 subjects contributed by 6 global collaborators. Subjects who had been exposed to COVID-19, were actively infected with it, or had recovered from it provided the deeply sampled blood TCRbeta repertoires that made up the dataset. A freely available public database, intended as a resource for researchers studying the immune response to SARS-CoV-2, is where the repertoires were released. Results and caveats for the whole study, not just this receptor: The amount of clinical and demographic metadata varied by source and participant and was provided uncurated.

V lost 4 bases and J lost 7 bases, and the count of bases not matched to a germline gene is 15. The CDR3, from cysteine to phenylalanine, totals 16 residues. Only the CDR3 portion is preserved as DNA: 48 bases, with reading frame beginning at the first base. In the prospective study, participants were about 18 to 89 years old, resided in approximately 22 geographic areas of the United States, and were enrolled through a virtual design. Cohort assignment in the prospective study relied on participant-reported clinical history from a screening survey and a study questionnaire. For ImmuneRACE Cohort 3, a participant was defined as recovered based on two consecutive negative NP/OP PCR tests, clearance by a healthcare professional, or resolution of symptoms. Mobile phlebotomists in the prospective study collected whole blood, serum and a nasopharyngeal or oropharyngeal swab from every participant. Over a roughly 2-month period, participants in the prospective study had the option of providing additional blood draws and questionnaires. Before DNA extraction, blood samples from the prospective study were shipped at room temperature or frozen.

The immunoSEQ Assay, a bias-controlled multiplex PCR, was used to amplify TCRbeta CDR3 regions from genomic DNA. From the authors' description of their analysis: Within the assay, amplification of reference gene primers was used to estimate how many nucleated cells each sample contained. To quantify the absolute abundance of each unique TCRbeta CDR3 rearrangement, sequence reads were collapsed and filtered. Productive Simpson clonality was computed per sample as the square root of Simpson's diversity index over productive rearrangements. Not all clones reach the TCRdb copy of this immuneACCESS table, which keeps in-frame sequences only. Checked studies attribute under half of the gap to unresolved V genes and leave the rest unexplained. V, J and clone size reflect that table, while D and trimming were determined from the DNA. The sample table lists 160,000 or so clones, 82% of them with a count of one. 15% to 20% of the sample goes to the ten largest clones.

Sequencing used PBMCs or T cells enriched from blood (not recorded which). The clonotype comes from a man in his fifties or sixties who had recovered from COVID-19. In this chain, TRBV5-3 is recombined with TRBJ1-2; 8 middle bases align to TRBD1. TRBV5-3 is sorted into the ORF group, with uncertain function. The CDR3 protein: CARSHPGAQGAAGYTF. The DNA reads TGTGCCAGAAGCCACCCCGGGGCCCAGGGGGCAGCTGGCTACACCTTC.